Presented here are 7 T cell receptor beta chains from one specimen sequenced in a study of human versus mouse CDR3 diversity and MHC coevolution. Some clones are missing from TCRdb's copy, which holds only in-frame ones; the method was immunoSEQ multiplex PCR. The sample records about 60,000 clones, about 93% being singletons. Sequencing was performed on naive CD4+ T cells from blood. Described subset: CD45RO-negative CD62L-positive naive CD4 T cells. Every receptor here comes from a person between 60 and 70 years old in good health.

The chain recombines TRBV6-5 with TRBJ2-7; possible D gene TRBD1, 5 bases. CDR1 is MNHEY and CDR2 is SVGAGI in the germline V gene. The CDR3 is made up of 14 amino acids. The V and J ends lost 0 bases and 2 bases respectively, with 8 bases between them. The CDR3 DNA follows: TGTGCCAGCAGTTACTCGGGCAGGGCCTACGAGCAGTACTTC. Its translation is CASSYSGRAYEQYF.

CDR3 sequence reads: CASSQTGGDQPQHF. CDR3 nucleotide sequence: TGTGCCAGCAGCCAGACAGGGGGCGATCAGCCCCAGCATTTT. The chain carries TRBV7-2 and TRBJ1-5; 10 bases map to TRBD1. This CDR3 contains 14 residues. The germline CDR1 and CDR2 sequences are SGHTA and FQGNSA. V lost 5 bases to trimming and J lost 5 bases; unmatched junction nucleotides: 3.

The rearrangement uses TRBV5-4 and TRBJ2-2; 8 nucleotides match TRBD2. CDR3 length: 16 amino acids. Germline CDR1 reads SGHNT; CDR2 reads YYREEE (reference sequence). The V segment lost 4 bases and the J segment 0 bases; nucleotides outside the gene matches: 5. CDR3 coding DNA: TGTGCCAGCAGCCCCGCGGGACTAGCGAACACCGGGGAGCTGTTTTTT. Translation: CASSPAGLANTGELFF. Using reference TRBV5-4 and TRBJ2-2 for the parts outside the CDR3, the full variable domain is ETGVTQSPTHLIKTRGQQVTLRCSSQSGHNTVSWYQQALGQGPQFIFQYYREEENGRGNFPPRFSGLQFPNYSSELNVNALELDDSALYLCASSPAGLANTGELFFGEGSRLTVL.

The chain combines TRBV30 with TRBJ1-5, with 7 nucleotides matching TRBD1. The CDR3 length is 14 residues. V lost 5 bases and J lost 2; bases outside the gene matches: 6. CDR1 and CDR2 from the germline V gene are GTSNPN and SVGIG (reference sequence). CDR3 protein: CAWADRAGNQPQHF. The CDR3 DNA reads TGTGCCTGGGCCGACAGGGCAGGCAATCAGCCCCAGCATTTT. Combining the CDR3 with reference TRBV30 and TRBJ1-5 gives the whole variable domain SQTIHQWPATLVQPVGSPLSLECTVEGTSNPNLYWYRQAAGRGLQLLFYSVGIGQISSEVPQNLSASRPQDRQFILSSKKLLLSDSGFYLCAWADRAGNQPQHFGDGTRLSIL.

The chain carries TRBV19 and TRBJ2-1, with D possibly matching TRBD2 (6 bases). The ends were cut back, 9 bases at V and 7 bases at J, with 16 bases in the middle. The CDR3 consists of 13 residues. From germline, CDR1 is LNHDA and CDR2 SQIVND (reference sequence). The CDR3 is CASALTSVNEQFF. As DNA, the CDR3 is TGTGCCAGCGCCCTGACTAGTGTAAATGAGCAGTTCTTC.

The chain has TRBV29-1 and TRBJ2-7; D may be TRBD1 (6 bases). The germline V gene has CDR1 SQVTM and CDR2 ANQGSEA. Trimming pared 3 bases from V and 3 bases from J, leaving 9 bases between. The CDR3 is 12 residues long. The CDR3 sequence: CSVERGSYEQYF. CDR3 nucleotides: TGCAGCGTTGAGAGGGGGAGCTACGAGCAGTACTTC.

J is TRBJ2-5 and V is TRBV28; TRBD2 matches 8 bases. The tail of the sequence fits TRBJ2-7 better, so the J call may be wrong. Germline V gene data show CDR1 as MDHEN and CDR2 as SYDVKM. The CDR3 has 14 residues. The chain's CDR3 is CASINSGNAYEQYF. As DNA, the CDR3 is TGTGCCAGCATTAATAGCGGGAATGCCTACGAGCAGTACTTC.